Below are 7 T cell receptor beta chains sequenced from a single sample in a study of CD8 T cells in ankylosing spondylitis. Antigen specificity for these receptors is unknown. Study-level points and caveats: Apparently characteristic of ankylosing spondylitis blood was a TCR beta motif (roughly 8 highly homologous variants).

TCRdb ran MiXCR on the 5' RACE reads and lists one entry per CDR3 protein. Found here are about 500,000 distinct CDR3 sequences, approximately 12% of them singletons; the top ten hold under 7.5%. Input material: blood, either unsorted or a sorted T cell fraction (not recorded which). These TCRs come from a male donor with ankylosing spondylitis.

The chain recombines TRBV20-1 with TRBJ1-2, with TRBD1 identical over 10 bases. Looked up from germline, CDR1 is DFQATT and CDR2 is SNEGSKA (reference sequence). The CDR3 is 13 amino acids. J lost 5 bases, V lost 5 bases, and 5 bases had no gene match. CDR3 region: CSAQDRGPYGYTF. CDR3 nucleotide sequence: TGCAGTGCTCAAGACAGGGGGCCGTATGGCTACACCTTC.

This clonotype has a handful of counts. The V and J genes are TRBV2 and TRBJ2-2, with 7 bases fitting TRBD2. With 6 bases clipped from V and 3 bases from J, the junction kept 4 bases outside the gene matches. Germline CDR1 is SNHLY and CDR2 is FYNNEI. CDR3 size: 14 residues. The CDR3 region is CASSPGLYTGELFF. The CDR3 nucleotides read TGTGCCAGCAGCCCGGGACTATACACCGGGGAGCTGTTTTTT.

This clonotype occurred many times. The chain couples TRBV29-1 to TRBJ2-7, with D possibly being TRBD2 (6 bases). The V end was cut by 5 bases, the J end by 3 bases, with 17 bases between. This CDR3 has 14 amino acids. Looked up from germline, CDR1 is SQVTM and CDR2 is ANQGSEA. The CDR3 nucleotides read TGCAGCGTTCTCCTATGGGACTTATACTACGAGCAGTACGTC. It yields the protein CSVLLWDLYYEQYV.

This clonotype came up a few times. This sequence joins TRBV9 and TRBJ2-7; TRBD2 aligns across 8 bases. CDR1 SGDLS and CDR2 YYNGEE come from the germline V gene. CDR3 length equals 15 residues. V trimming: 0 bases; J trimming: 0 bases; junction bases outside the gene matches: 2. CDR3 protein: CASSVGSGTSYEQYF. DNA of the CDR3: TGTGCCAGCAGCGTAGGTAGCGGGACCTCCTACGAGCAGTACTTC.

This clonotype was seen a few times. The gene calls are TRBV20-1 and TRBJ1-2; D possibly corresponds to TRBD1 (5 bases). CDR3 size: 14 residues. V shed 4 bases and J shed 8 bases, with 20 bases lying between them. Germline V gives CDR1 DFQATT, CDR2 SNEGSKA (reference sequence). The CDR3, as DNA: TGCAGTGCTAATCGGCCCTCTACAGGAAGGGGCTACACCTTC. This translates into CSANRPSTGRGYTF.

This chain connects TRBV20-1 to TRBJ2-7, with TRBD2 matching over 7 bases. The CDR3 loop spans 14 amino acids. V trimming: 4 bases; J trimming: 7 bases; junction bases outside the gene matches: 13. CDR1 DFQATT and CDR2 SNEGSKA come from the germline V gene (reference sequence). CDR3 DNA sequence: TGCAGTGCTACCCCGGAGCCGGCCGGGGGGGAGCAGTACTTC. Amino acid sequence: CSATPEPAGGEQYF.

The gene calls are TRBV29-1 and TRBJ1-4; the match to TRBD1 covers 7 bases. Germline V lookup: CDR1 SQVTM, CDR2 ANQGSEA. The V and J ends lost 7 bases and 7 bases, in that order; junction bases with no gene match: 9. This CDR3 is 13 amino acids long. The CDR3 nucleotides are TGCAGCGGGACGGACAGGTTGAGTGAAAAACTGTTTTTT. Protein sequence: CSGTDRLSEKLFF.